The 4 T cell receptor beta chains in this list originate from one sample, sequenced in a study of T cell responses to AZD1222 COVID-19 vaccine. Clones were sequenced by immunoSEQ multiplex PCR, and TCRdb holds only the in-frame ones, with some missing. Of about 140,000 clones listed, around nine tenths were seen once; the top ten hold around 3.5%. The specimen was peripheral blood, collected on day 0 of AZD1222 vaccination. These receptors all come from an adult in good health.

This clone was counted a few times. The chain recombines TRBV13 with TRBJ2-7; 7 nucleotides agree with TRBD2. The CDR3 is 14 residues long. V trimming: 5 bases; J trimming: 6 bases; junction bases outside the gene matches: 10. CDR1 and CDR2 from the germline V gene are PRHDT and FYEKMQ (reference sequence). In nucleotides, the CDR3 is TGTGCCAGCAGCGGTTATGTATCGGGGGGCGAGCAGTACTTC. Translation gives CASSGYVSGGEQYF.

DNA of the CDR3: TGCAGTGCCGGGACAGGGAATGGCTACACCTTC. This gives the protein CSAGTGNGYTF. The chain couples TRBV20-1 to TRBJ1-2, with 9 bases matching TRBD1. The V and J ends lost 6 bases and 6 bases, in that order; junction bases with no gene match: 2. The CDR3 runs to 11 residues. Germline V gives CDR1 DFQATT, CDR2 SNEGSKA (reference sequence).

This chain joins TRBV5-4 and TRBJ2-6; 10 nucleotides match TRBD2. Germline values: CDR1 SGHNT, CDR2 YYREEE (reference sequence). The CDR3 sequence is 17 residues long. The V gene end was trimmed by 4 bases and the J gene end by 0 bases; junction bases not matched to a gene: 4. The CDR3 reads CASSRGLAASGANVLTF. The CDR3 nucleotides are TGTGCCAGCAGCCGAGGACTAGCGGCCTCTGGGGCCAACGTCCTGACTTTC.

CDR3 sequence reads: CASSRTEHTF. The CDR3 region has the DNA TGTGCCAGCAGCAGGACAGAACACACCTTC. The chain couples TRBV21-1 to TRBJ1-2; the D call TRBD1 from the table was never checked on the DNA. TRBV21-1 is given as a pseudogene. CDR3 length equals 10 residues.